This T cell receptor (beta chain) was documented in a study of blood T cell repertoires in COVID-19 (dated by TCRdb to 2018 to 2021). With regard to the full study: Collaborator samples came from the United States, Italy and Spain and covered acute and convalescent phases of COVID-19. The prospective study material was composed of cDNA or gDNA derived from T cells, B-cell-depleted T cells, or PBMCs. Deeply sampled blood TCRbeta repertoires from subjects exposed to, actively infected with, or recovered from COVID-19 were included in the dataset. The repertoires were released in a freely available public database intended as a resource for research on the immune response to SARS-CoV-2. The samples were drawn from two sources: the first 160 participants of the ongoing ImmuneRACE study, and 1,200 or so subjects contributed by 6 global collaborators. The sample metadata nearly always contained a de-identified subject ID, COVID-19 status, age in years and sex. HLA class I and class II types, where available, came from metadata supplied by the sample provider rather than from assay-based typing. Summary of the overall study and its limitations: How much clinical and demographic metadata was included differed by source and by participant, and the metadata was provided uncurated.

This clone has a handful of counts. There is no known antigen for this receptor. Base qualities were left out, and no much larger clone turns up one base away. The immunoSEQ Assay, a bias-controlled multiplex PCR, was used to amplify TCRbeta CDR3 regions from genomic DNA. The study's own analysis went as follows. Nucleated cell counts per sample were estimated from amplification of reference gene primers within the assay. Sequence reads were collapsed and filtered to measure the absolute abundance of every unique TCRbeta CDR3 rearrangement. Productive Simpson clonality was computed per sample as the square root of Simpson's diversity index over productive rearrangements. In TCRdb, the immuneACCESS table is reduced to in-frame sequences with V and J assigned. These tables do not hold every clone; where another copy was compared, an unresolved V gene accounts for under half, and the others remain unexplained. V and J calls and clone size are as listed in that table; D and trimming were resolved from the DNA. This sample comprises 50,000 to 70,000 clones, just over 70% of them detected only once. The ten largest clones add up to around half of the sample.

The germline V gene supplies CDR1 MNHEY and CDR2 SVGEGT. The CDR3 contains 15 residues, cysteine and phenylalanine counted. Kept here is only the CDR3 DNA, which spans 45 bases and is read in frame from base 1. V is pruned by 2 bases and J by 7 bases, leaving 7 bases of the junction without a gene match. Enrolling through a virtual design, the prospective study's participants ranged in age from roughly 18 to 89 years and lived across 20 to 30 United States geographic areas. In the prospective study, cohorts were assigned on the basis of participant-reported clinical history obtained from a screening survey and a study questionnaire. A participant counted as exposed if, within 2 weeks of entering the study, that participant had been in contact with someone who had a PCR-confirmed or clinician-diagnosed COVID-19 case. In the prospective study, mobile phlebotomists collected whole blood, serum and a nasopharyngeal or oropharyngeal swab from each participant. Participants in the prospective study had the option to provide additional blood draws and questionnaires over an approximately 2-month period. Prospective study blood samples were shipped either frozen or at room temperature before DNA extraction.

Material for sequencing was PBMCs or T cells enriched from blood (not recorded which). The clonotype comes from a woman aged 55-70 years who had been exposed to COVID-19. This chain is built from TRBV6-2 or TRBV6-3 and TRBJ2-2, with 7 central nucleotides matching TRBD1. The CDR3 is CASSYTRQGIGELFF. The DNA sequence follows: TGTGCCAGCAGTTACACGAGACAGGGTATCGGGGAGCTGTTTTTT.